The text below deals with one T cell receptor (beta chain). Its antigen is not known. The data were taken from a study of vaccination and CD4 T cells after COVID-19. About the study: Collection of post-COVID samples occurred a median approximately 97 days after diagnosis, spanning a range of 35 to 161.

Treatment specified: roughly 10-day PBMC culture with coronavirus spike peptide pools or control peptides (ViraFEST assay). Cultured CD4+ T-cell DNA underwent Oncomine TCR Beta short-read sequencing. Investigators obtained genomic DNA by extraction from cultured CD4+ T cells. TCRdb independently ran MiXCR on the PCR reads; one entry per CDR3 protein. This table has roughly 5,400 distinct CDR3 sequences, roughly 46% appearing once. This receptor was identified in a human donor who had recovered from COVID-19. Input material: CD4+ T cells from blood, cultured in vitro.

The CDR3 DNA reads as TGTGCCAGCAGGACAGGGGGGGACGAGCAGTACTTC. It specifies CASRTGGDEQYF. The chain carries TRBV6-1 and TRBJ2-7, with 9 positions matching TRBD1. In germline, CDR1 is MNHNS, CDR2 SASEGT. The CDR3 totals 12 residues. V lost 6 bases to trimming and J lost 5 bases; unmatched junction nucleotides: 2.